One sample yielded the 7 T cell receptor beta chains listed below, sequenced in a study of regulatory T cells in long-lasting Graves disease. The time point was: newly diagnosed GD, antithyroid drugs for less than 3 months. The TCR library used RNA extracted from PBMCs. CDR3 regions were amplified by Arm-PCR using iRepertoire HTBI primers to build TCR beta libraries. TCRdb reanalysed the multiplex PCR reads using MiXCR and keeps one entry per CDR3 protein. The sample includes about 420,000 distinct CDR3 sequences, about 16% seen only once; the top ten take about 23%. The same sample was also used in a study of T cells in Graves' hyperthyroidism and ophthalmopathy.

Here the sequenced sample was peripheral blood mononuclear cells (PBMCs), taken at new diagnosis, from a patient treated with antithyroid drugs. These receptors were taken from a young woman with Graves disease.

This clonotype was observed a few times. V is TRBV7-2 and J is TRBJ1-1; D call uncertain. Germline V gives CDR1 SGHTA, CDR2 FQGNSA. The CDR3 is 13 amino acids. The V and J ends lost 3 bases and 8 bases respectively, with 13 bases between them. The CDR3, as DNA: TGTGCCAGCAGCTTGAACGCCTTTTTGGAAGCTTTCTTT. Its translation is CASSLNAFLEAFF.

This clonotype has at least ten counts. The V call is TRBV30, the J call TRBJ1-1; no firm D call. The CDR3 extends over 14 amino acids. Germline V gene lookup returns CDR1 GTSNPN and CDR2 SVGIG (reference sequence). The ends were cut back, 4 bases at V and 5 bases at J, with 17 bases in the middle. This CDR3 reads CAWKPGVGGTEAFF. The CDR3 DNA sequence: TGTGCCTGGAAGCCTGGCGTGGGAGGAACTGAAGCTTTCTTT. The full variable domain, completed using reference TRBV30 and TRBJ1-1, is SQTIHQWPATLVQPVGSPLSLECTVEGTSNPNLYWYRQAAGRGLQLLFYSVGIGQISSEVPQNLSASRPQDRQFILSSKKLLLSDSGFYLCAWKPGVGGTEAFFGQGTRLTVV.

This clonotype was recorded at least ten times. The chain combines TRBV12-3 or TRBV12-4 with TRBJ1-1; no reliable D call. CDR3 length: 13 residues. V lost 7 bases and J lost 4, with 13 bases in between. The chain's CDR3 is CASTARVGTEAFF. CDR3 sequence (DNA): TGTGCCAGCACCGCGAGGGTAGGCACTGAAGCTTTCTTT.

The genes are TRBV2 and TRBJ1-2; D perhaps matches TRBD1 (5 bases). CDR3 size: 14 residues. V was cut by 5 bases and J by 4 bases, with 14 bases left in between. Germline-derived CDR1 and CDR2 are SNHLY and FYNNEI. As DNA, the CDR3 is TGTGCCAGCAGTATGGGGCAGGGCTCCTATGGCTACACCTTC. It specifies CASSMGQGSYGYTF.

This clonotype has a count of ten or more. The rearrangement links TRBV27 to TRBJ1-5; no reliable D call. This CDR3 contains 15 residues. The V gene lost 3 bases and the J gene lost 1 base, with 10 bases spanning the gap. CDR1 MNHEY and CDR2 SMNVEV come from the germline V gene (reference sequence). DNA for the CDR3: TGTGCCAGCAGTTTGCGGGTACCCAGCAATCAGCCCCAGCATTTT. This translates into CASSLRVPSNQPQHF.

This clonotype has at least ten counts. The CDR3: CSARFRNNEQFF. The CDR3 DNA reads as TGCAGTGCTAGATTCCGTAACAATGAGCAGTTCTTC. This chain uses TRBV20-1 with TRBJ2-1; D remains ambiguous. The CDR3 extends over 12 amino acids. Germline CDR1 DFQATT, CDR2 SNEGSKA (reference sequence). V was cut by 2 bases and J by 5 bases, with 7 bases left in between.

This clonotype was observed a single time. A read error may be the cause here, since a much bigger clone is one base away. V gene TRBV12-3 or TRBV12-4 combines with J gene TRBJ2-5; D is undetermined. CDR3 length equals 13 residues. The germline V and J ends were trimmed by 4 bases and 11 bases, with 17 bases remaining between them. CDR3 sequence reads: CASSYPGSNEQYF. CDR3 coding DNA: TGTGCCAGCAGTTATCCGGGCTCCAATGAGCAGTACTTC.